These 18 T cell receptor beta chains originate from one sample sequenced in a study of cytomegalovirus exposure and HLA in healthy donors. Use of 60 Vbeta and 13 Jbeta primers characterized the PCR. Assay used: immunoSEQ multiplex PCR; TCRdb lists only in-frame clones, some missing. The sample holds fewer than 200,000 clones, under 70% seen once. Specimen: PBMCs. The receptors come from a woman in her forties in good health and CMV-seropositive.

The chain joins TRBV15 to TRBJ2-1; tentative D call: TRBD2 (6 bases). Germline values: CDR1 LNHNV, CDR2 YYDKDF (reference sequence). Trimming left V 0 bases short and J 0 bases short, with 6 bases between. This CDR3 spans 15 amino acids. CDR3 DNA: TGTGCCACCAGCAGAGAGCGGGGCTCCTACAATGAGCAGTTCTTC. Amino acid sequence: CATSRERGSYNEQFF.

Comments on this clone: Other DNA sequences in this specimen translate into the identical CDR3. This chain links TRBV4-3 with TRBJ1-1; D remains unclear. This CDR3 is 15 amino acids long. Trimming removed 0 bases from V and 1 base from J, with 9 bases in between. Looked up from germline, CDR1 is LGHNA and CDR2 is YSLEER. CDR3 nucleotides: TGCGCCAGCAGCCAAGATCGGGGAGGGAACACTGAAGCTTTCTTT. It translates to CASSQDRGGNTEAFF.

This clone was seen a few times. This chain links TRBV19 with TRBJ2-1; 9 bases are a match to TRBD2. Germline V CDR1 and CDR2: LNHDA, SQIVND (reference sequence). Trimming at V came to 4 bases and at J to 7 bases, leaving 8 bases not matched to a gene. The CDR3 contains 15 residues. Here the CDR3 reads CASSRNSGSRNEQFF. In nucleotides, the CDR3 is TGTGCCAGTAGTAGGAATAGCGGGAGTAGGAATGAGCAGTTCTTC.

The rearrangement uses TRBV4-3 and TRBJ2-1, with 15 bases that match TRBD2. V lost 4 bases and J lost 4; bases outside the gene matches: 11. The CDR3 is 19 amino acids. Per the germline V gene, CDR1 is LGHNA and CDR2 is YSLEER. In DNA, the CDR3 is TGCGCCAGCAGCCCTAGGGGACTAGCGGGAGGCTCATTATACAATGAGCAGTTCTTC. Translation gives CASSPRGLAGGSLYNEQFF.

CDR3 sequence: CASSGRPRDTKNIQYF. DNA for the CDR3: TGTGCCAGCAGCGGACGCCCCCGGGACACCAAAAACATTCAGTACTTC. The chain combines TRBV9 with TRBJ2-4; possibly TRBD1 for D (6 bases). The CDR3 runs to 16 residues. Germline-derived CDR1 and CDR2 are SGDLS and YYNGEE. Trimming left V 3 bases short and J 2 bases short, with 15 bases between.

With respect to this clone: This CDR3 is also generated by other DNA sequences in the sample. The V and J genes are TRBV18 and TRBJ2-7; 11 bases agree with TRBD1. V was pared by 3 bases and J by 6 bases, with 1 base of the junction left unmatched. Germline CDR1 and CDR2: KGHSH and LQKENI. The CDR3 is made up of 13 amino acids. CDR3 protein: CASSPGTGGEQYF. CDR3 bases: TGTGCCAGCTCACCGGGGACAGGGGGCGAGCAGTACTTC.

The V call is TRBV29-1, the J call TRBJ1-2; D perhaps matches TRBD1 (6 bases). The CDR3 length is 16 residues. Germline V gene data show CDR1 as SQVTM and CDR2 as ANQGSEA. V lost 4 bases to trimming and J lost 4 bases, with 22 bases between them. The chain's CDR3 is CSVGTGTRTTIYGYTF. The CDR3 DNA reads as TGCAGCGTTGGAACCGGGACACGGACCACCATCTATGGCTACACCTTC.

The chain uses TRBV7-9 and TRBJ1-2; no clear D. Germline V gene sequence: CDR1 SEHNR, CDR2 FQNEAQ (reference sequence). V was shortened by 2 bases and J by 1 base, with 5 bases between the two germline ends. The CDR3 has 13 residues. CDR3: CASSLTVNYGYTF. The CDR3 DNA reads TGTGCCAGCAGCTTAACAGTTAACTATGGCTACACCTTC. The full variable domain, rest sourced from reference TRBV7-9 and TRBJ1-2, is DTGVSQNPRHKITKRGQNVTFRCDPISEHNRLYWYRQTLGQGPEFLTYFQNEAQLEKSRLLSDRFSAERPKGSFSTLEIQRTEQGDSAMYLCASSLTVNYGYTFGSGTRLTVV.

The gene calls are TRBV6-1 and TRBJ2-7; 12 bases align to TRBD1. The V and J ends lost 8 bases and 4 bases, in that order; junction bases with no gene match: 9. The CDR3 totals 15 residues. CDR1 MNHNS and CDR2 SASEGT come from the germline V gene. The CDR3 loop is CASRDRGRGRYEQYF. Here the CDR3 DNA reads TGTGCCAGCCGGGACAGGGGGCGCGGGCGGTACGAGCAGTACTTC.

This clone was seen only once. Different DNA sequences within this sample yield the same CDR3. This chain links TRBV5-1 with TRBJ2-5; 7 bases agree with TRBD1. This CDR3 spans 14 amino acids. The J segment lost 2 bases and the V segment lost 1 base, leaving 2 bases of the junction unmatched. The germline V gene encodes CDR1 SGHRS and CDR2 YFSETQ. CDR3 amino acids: CASSLTGDQETQYF. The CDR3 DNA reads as TGCGCCAGCAGCTTGACAGGGGATCAAGAGACCCAGTACTTC.

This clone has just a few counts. CDR3 sequence: CASSARGLEQYF. CDR3 coding DNA: TGTGCCAGCAGCGCACGCGGTCTCGAGCAGTACTTC. This chain links TRBV25-1 with TRBJ2-7; D is unresolved. The CDR3 runs to 12 residues. Trimming shortened V by 6 bases and J by 6 bases, and 12 bases separated the two germline ends. Germline CDR1 MGHDK, CDR2 SYGVNS.

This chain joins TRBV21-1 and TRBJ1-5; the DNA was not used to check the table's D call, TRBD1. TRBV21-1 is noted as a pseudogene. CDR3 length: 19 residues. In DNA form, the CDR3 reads TGTGCCAGCAACCCGAATGAGGGAACCGGGACAGGGAGGAATCAGCCCCAGCATTTT. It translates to CASNPNEGTGTGRNQPQHF.

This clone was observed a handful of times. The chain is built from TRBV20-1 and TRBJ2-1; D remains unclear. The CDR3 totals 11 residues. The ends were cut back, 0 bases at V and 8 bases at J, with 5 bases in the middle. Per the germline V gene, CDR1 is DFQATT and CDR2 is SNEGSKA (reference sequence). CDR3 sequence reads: CSARELHEQFF. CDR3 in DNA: TGCAGTGCTAGAGAACTTCATGAGCAGTTCTTC.

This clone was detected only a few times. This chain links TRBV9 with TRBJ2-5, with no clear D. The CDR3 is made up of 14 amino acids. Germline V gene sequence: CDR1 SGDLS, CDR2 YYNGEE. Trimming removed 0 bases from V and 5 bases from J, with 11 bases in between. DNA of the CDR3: TGTGCCAGCAGCGTAGCAGCAGGTACGGAGACCCAGTACTTC. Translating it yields CASSVAAGTETQYF.

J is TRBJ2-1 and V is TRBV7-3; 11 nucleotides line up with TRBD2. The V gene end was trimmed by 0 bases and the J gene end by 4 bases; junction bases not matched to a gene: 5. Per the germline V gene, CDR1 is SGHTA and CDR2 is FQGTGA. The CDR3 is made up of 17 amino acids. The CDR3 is CASSLTLRLAGYNEQFF. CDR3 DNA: TGTGCCAGCAGCTTAACGTTGAGACTAGCGGGATACAATGAGCAGTTCTTC.

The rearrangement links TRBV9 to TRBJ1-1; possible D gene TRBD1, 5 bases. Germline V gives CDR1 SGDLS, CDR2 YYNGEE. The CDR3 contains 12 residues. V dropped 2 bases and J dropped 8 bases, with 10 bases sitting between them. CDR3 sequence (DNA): TGTGCCAGCAGCGTTTTTCAGGGCGAAGCTTTCTTT. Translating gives CASSVFQGEAFF. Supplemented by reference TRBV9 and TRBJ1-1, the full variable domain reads DSGVTQTPKHLITATGQRVTLRCSPRSGDLSVYWYQQSLDQGLQFLIQYYNGEERAKGNILERFSAQQFPDLHSELNLSSLELGDSALYFCASSVFQGEAFFGQGTRLTVV.

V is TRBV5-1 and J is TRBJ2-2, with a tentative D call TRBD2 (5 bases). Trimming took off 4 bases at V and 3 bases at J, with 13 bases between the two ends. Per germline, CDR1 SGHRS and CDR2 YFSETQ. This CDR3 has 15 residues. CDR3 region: CASSAHGKDTGELFF. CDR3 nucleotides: TGCGCCAGCAGCGCTCACGGGAAGGACACCGGGGAGCTGTTTTTT.

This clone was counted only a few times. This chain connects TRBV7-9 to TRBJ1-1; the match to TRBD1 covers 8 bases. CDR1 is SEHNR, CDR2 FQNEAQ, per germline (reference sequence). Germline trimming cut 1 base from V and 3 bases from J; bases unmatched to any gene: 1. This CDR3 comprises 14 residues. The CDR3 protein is CASSLGQGHTEAFF. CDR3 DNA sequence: TGTGCCAGCAGCTTAGGACAGGGGCACACTGAAGCTTTCTTT.